The sequence of this T cell receptor beta chain was determined in a study of cytomegalovirus exposure and HLA in healthy donors. Study observations and caveats: While the bulk of TCR sequences proved rare, some public TCRs turned up in many donors.

This clone is a singleton in its sample. The antigen is undetermined. Both 60 Vbeta primers and 13 Jbeta primers went into the PCR. Here immunoSEQ multiplex PCR was the method, and the copy in TCRdb shows in-frame clones only, minus some. The profile shows approximately 210,000 clones, roughly 87% of them singletons. The sequence derives from a man aged 40-55 years in good health and CMV-seropositive. What was sequenced was PBMCs.

CDR3 amino acids: CAWRDGGLAKNIQYF. In DNA form, the CDR3 reads TGTGCCTGGAGAGATGGGGGACTAGCCAAAAACATTCAGTACTTC. The V call is TRBV30, the J call TRBJ2-4; D is perhaps TRBD2 (6 bases). The CDR3 is 15 residues long. Trimming removed 3 bases at V and 0 bases at J, with 12 bases between. Per germline, CDR1 GTSNPN and CDR2 SVGIG (reference sequence).